These 26 T cell receptor beta chains originate from one sample sequenced in a study of T cells in Graves' hyperthyroidism and ophthalmopathy. Amplified TCR beta CDR3 regions derived from RNA transcripts. First-round RT-PCR of the TCR CDR3 relied on the HTBI primer set. TCRdb independently ran MiXCR on the multiplex PCR reads; one entry per CDR3 protein. Of 700,000 to 950,000 distinct CDR3 sequences listed, about a third are singletons. The sequencing sample was made of blood. Every receptor here comes from a woman between 40 and 50 years old with Graves' hyperthyroidism.

This clonotype was counted many times. The chain employs TRBV27 and TRBJ1-2; no definite D call. The CDR3 extends over 13 amino acids. V was cut by 3 bases and J by 3 bases, with 8 bases left in between. CDR1 and CDR2 from the germline V gene are MNHEY and SMNVEV (reference sequence). The CDR3 region is CASSFDPHYGYTF. CDR3 coding DNA: TGTGCCAGCAGTTTCGACCCACACTATGGCTACACCTTC.

This clonotype was detected many times. This chain connects TRBV6-5 to TRBJ1-5, with D possibly being TRBD1 (5 bases). CDR1 and CDR2 from the germline V gene are MNHEY and SVGAGI. The CDR3 is made up of 14 amino acids. The V end was cut by 2 bases, the J end by 1 base, with 6 bases between. The CDR3 sequence is CASSYGGSNQPQHF. CDR3 sequence (DNA): TGTGCCAGCAGTTACGGGGGGAGCAATCAGCCCCAGCATTTT.

This clonotype was seen a few times. The rearrangement joins TRBV2 to TRBJ2-7, with TRBD1 matching 7 bases. The CDR3 totals 17 residues. The junction had 15 bases not matched to a gene; V was cut back by 5 bases and J by 2 bases. Per the germline V gene, CDR1 is SNHLY and CDR2 is FYNNEI. CDR3 in amino acids: CASSKHPTGTVPYEQYF. The CDR3 DNA follows: TGTGCCAGCAGTAAGCATCCCACCGGGACAGTCCCCTACGAGCAGTACTTC. Full variable domain (remainder filled in from reference TRBV2 and TRBJ2-7): EPEVTQTPSHQVTQMGQEVILRCVPISNHLYFYWYRQILGQKVEFLVSFYNNEISEKSEIFDDQFSVERPDGSNFTLKIRSTKLEDSAMYFCASSKHPTGTVPYEQYFGPGTRLTVT.

This clonotype was detected many times. This sequence joins TRBV19 and TRBJ1-5, with TRBD1 matching over 7 bases. After removal of 5 bases from V and 6 bases from J, the junction contained 4 bases not matched to a gene. The CDR3 is 13 amino acids. Germline-derived CDR1 and CDR2 are LNHDA and SQIVND (reference sequence). The CDR3 DNA reads as TGTGCCAGTAGTCAAAACAGGGGTCAGCCCCAGCATTTT. It codes for CASSQNRGQPQHF.

This chain links TRBV5-1 with TRBJ2-2; D is uncertain. This CDR3 comprises 16 residues. V shed 0 bases and J shed 3 bases, with 12 bases lying between them. The germline V gene encodes CDR1 SGHRS and CDR2 YFSETQ. Here the CDR3 DNA reads TGCGCCAGCAGCTTGGCCATAAAACTACACACCGGGGAGCTGTTTTTT. This encodes CASSLAIKLHTGELFF.

V gene TRBV7-9 combines with J gene TRBJ2-7, with D perhaps given as TRBD1 or TRBD2 (5 bases each). The germline V gene encodes CDR1 SEHNR and CDR2 FQNEAQ (reference sequence). The germline V and J ends were trimmed by 7 bases and 3 bases, with 25 bases remaining between them. The CDR3 contains 17 residues. The CDR3 nucleotides are TGTGCCAGCACCTCAGTTTTAGGGGCGATCGGGAACTACGAGCAGTACTTC. Its protein product is CASTSVLGAIGNYEQYF.

This clonotype was seen a single time. The chain recombines TRBV6-5 with TRBJ1-5, with D possibly matching TRBD1 (6 bases). The CDR3 length is 13 residues. From germline, CDR1 is MNHEY and CDR2 SVGAGI. V was clipped by 2 bases and J by 9 bases, with 11 bases between them. The CDR3 DNA is TGTGCCAGCAGTTACGTCAGGGGCCGGCCCCAGCATTTT. Amino acid sequence: CASSYVRGRPQHF.

The chain joins TRBV28 to TRBJ2-5, with a weak D call TRBD1 (6 bases). The V gene lost 3 bases and the J gene lost 13 bases, with 24 bases spanning the gap. Per germline, CDR1 MDHEN and CDR2 SYDVKM. The CDR3 is made up of 15 amino acids. CDR3 DNA sequence: TGTGCCAGCAGTTTCCGGAACAGGGTCGTCTATCACGCGTACTTC. Protein sequence: CASSFRNRVVYHAYF.

This clonotype was recorded many times. The CDR3 region has the DNA TGTGCCAGCAGCGCCCAGTCTGTTGGCTACACCTTC. Protein: CASSAQSVGYTF. The rearrangement joins TRBV7-9 to TRBJ1-2; no reliable D call. This CDR3 contains 12 residues. Trimming removed 5 bases from V and 7 bases from J, with 11 bases in between. CDR1 and CDR2 from the germline V gene are SEHNR and FQNEAQ (reference sequence).

The V gene is TRBV20-1, the J gene TRBJ2-5; 9 nucleotides align to TRBD2. The CDR3 has 15 residues. Germline assignment: CDR1 DFQATT and CDR2 SNEGSKA (reference sequence). Losses at the gene ends were 1 base for V and 9 bases for J; bases not matched to a gene: 12. The CDR3 DNA reads TGCAGTGCTAGAGGGCCGACTAGCGGAGGGCGGGCCCAGTACTTC. Residues: CSARGPTSGGRAQYF.

This clonotype has just a few counts. The chain links TRBV5-4 to TRBJ2-7; D uncertain. From germline, CDR1 is SGHNT and CDR2 YYREEE (reference sequence). V was cut by 4 bases and J by 3 bases, with 11 bases left in between. This CDR3 spans 13 amino acids. CDR3 sequence: CASSPAWGYEQYF. In DNA, the CDR3 is TGTGCCAGCAGCCCTGCCTGGGGCTACGAGCAGTACTTC.

This clonotype has ten or more counts. V and J are TRBV9 and TRBJ2-6; D gene uncertain. The length of the CDR3 is 16 residues. V dropped 3 bases and J dropped 0 bases, with 10 bases sitting between them. Looked up from germline, CDR1 is SGDLS and CDR2 is YYNGEE. CDR3 DNA sequence: TGTGCCAGCAGCGCCATTATTGGCTCTGGGGCCAACGTCCTGACTTTC. Its protein is CASSAIIGSGANVLTF.

This clonotype occurred many times. The J gene is TRBJ1-5, the V gene TRBV7-2; D perhaps matches TRBD1 (6 bases). The CDR3 is 15 amino acids. The V gene's germline CDR1 is SGHTA and CDR2 FQGNSA. Trimming removed 1 base from V and 2 bases from J, with 9 bases in between. In DNA, the CDR3 is TGTGCCAGCAGCTTAGAGTCAGGGGGCAATCAGCCCCAGCATTTT. As protein: CASSLESGGNQPQHF.

This clonotype was counted at least ten times. The CDR3: CASSGLGELGNTIYF. The CDR3 DNA sequence: TGTGCCAGCAGTGGGCTAGGAGAACTGGGAAACACCATATATTTT. V usage is TRBV25-1 and J usage is TRBJ1-3; D unclear. Germline-derived CDR1 and CDR2 are MGHDK and SYGVNS. This CDR3 contains 15 residues. Trimming removed 4 bases from V and 4 bases from J, with 14 bases in between.

V usage is TRBV12-3 or TRBV12-4 and J usage is TRBJ1-5, with D possibly TRBD1 on 6 matching bases. V gave up 6 bases and J gave up 4 bases, with 16 bases separating them. The length of the CDR3 is 15 residues. The CDR3 loop reads CASSLDRSDNQPQHF. The CDR3 DNA sequence: TGTGCCAGCAGCCTTGACAGGAGTGATAATCAGCCCCAGCATTTT.

Worth noting for this clonotype: The junction does not match germline at one end; this may be a read error. The rearrangement joins TRBV10-3 to TRBJ2-7, with D unclear. The CDR3 is 16 residues long. The germline gives CDR1 ENHRY, CDR2 SYGVKD. CDR3 DNA: TGTGCCAGCAGTTACTGGTGGGGAATAAAAACCTACGAGCAGTACTTC. Residues: CASSYWWGIKTYEQYF.

This clonotype was observed a few times. The chain combines TRBV5-4 with TRBJ2-7; 7 bases are shared with TRBD1. Germline CDR1 SGHNT, CDR2 YYREEE (reference sequence). V shed 4 bases, J shed 0 bases, and the junction held 16 bases outside the gene matches. The CDR3 is made up of 18 amino acids. This chain's CDR3 is CASSRRTGRRLDSYEQYF. In DNA form, the CDR3 reads TGTGCCAGCAGCCGGAGGACAGGACGGCGCCTTGACTCCTACGAGCAGTACTTC.

This chain uses TRBV7-9 with TRBJ1-1, with TRBD1 matching 9 bases. With 5 bases clipped from V and 4 bases from J, the junction kept 8 bases outside the gene matches. This CDR3 has 15 amino acids. The germline CDR1 and CDR2 sequences are SEHNR and FQNEAQ (reference sequence). Here the CDR3 reads CASSPTGGRSTEAFF. DNA for the CDR3: TGTGCCAGCAGCCCTACAGGGGGCCGGAGCACTGAAGCTTTCTTT.

The CDR3 sequence is CASSYTTTSPAPPQPQHF. Written as DNA, the CDR3 is TGTGCCAGCAGCTACACTACAACGTCCCCTGCCCCACCTCAGCCCCAGCATTTT. The chain uses TRBV28 and TRBJ1-5; D is unclear. CDR3 length equals 18 residues. Germline CDR1 is MDHEN and CDR2 is SYDVKM. Trimming left V 6 bases short and J 6 bases short, with 27 bases between.

This chain links TRBV18 with TRBJ2-7; weak D call: TRBD2 (5 bases). From germline, CDR1 is KGHSH and CDR2 LQKENI. V was shortened by 6 bases and J by 3 bases, with 18 bases between the two germline ends. This CDR3 region has 15 residues. In DNA, the CDR3 is TGTGCCAGCTCCGAACCGGGGTCCCCAAGCTACGAGCAGTACTTC. This encodes CASSEPGSPSYEQYF.

This clonotype occurred once. The V call is TRBV7-8, the J call TRBJ1-2; possible D gene TRBD1, 5 bases. The CDR3 is 15 amino acids. Germline V gene data show CDR1 as SGHVS and CDR2 as FQNEAQ. The V and J ends lost 0 bases and 2 bases respectively, with 10 bases between them. The CDR3 protein is CASSLAGLANYGYTF. The DNA of the CDR3 is TGTGCCAGCAGCTTAGCGGGACTAGCGAACTATGGCTACACCTTC.

This clonotype was recorded at least ten times. This rearrangement joins TRBV9 to TRBJ2-5, with 9 bases identical to TRBD2. This CDR3 contains 16 residues. V lost 2 bases, J lost 5 bases, and 10 bases stayed unmatched. Germline V CDR1 and CDR2: SGDLS, YYNGEE. DNA of the CDR3: TGTGCCAGCAGCGTGGATGTGCGGGGGGGCTGGGAGACCCAGTACTTC. Translating gives CASSVDVRGGWETQYF.

Ten or more counts support this clonotype. The V call is TRBV13, the J call TRBJ2-5, with 10 bases that match TRBD2. The CDR3 extends over 15 amino acids. With V trimmed by 3 bases and J by 5 bases, 6 bases remained unmatched. Germline CDR1 PRHDT, CDR2 FYEKMQ (reference sequence). This chain's CDR3 is CASSFGLAEGETQYF. The CDR3 nucleotides read TGTGCCAGCAGCTTTGGACTAGCGGAAGGGGAGACCCAGTACTTC. The whole variable domain, remainder taken from reference TRBV13 and TRBJ2-5, is AAGVIQSPRHLIKEKRETATLKCYPIPRHDTVYWYQQGPGQDPQFLISFYEKMQSDKGSIPDRFSAQQFSDYHSELNMSSLELGDSALYFCASSFGLAEGETQYFGPGTRLLVL.

This CDR3 reads CASSWQGRNTGNTIYF. In DNA, the CDR3 is TGTGCCAGCAGCTGGCAGGGGAGGAATACTGGAAACACCATATATTTT. This sequence joins TRBV7-9 and TRBJ1-3, with a tentative D call TRBD1 (6 bases). The CDR3 consists of 16 residues. Trimming shortened V by 4 bases and J by 2 bases, and 15 bases separated the two germline ends. Germline assignment: CDR1 SEHNR and CDR2 FQNEAQ (reference sequence).

This rearrangement joins TRBV29-1 to TRBJ1-2, with D maybe TRBD1 (5 bases). With 6 bases removed from V and 5 bases from J, the gap between germline ends came to 16 bases. The CDR3 has 13 amino acids. In germline, CDR1 is SQVTM, CDR2 ANQGSEA. The CDR3 DNA reads TGCAGCGTCCCCAGCAGGAGGGGTTATGGCTACACCTTC. Encoded protein: CSVPSRRGYGYTF.

This clonotype has ten or more counts. The V call is TRBV7-6, the J call TRBJ2-7, with a possible D match to TRBD2 (6 bases). V was cut by 6 bases and J by 4 bases, with 22 bases left in between. CDR3 size: 16 residues. CDR1 SGHVS and CDR2 FNYEAQ come from the germline V gene. The CDR3 DNA reads TGTGCCAGCAGTACTAGCTGGGGCGTATCCTCTTACGAGCAGTACTTC. Translation: CASSTSWGVSSYEQYF. The full variable domain, rest sourced from reference TRBV7-6 and TRBJ2-7, is GAGVSQSPRYKVTKRGQDVALRCDPISGHVSLYWYRQALGQGPEFLTYFNYEAQQDKSGLPNDRFSAERPEGSISTLTIQRTEQRDSAMYRCASSTSWGVSSYEQYFGPGTRLTVT.